The present T cell receptor (beta chain) was sequenced within a study of T cell repertoires in cytomegalovirus infection. Study as a whole: Selected CMV epitopes included recently identified HLA-C-restricted ones as well as well-studied HLA-B-restricted ones. Public signatures in TCR beta pointed to CMV infection and matching HLA type.

Whole-study findings and limits: Within the response measured ex vivo, HLA-C-restricted CMV-specific TCR beta clonotypes were dominant. Accumulated public TCR beta family frequency recognized individuals carrying CMV together with the relevant HLA.

Trimming removed 1 base from V and 5 bases from J, with 10 bases in between. The CDR3 covers 14 residues. Germline V gene lookup returns CDR1 LNHNV and CDR2 YYDKDF (reference sequence). Comment on this clonotype: Its target is not known.

TCRdb re-derived calls from the reads in MiXCR, one entry per CDR3 protein. The sample consists of about 340,000 distinct CDR3 sequences, under 35% of them appearing once. Sequencing was performed on cultured PBMCs, taken from culture after CMV antigen stimulation. The clonotype originates from a human donor in good health (CMV status not recorded). Some clones in this sample may be carry-over from other donors' samples. The rearrangement uses TRBV15 and TRBJ2-3, with no clear D. Here the CDR3 DNA reads TGTGCCACCAGCAGAGCGCCATCTCAAGATACGCAGTATTTT. Translated, it gives CATSRAPSQDTQYF.